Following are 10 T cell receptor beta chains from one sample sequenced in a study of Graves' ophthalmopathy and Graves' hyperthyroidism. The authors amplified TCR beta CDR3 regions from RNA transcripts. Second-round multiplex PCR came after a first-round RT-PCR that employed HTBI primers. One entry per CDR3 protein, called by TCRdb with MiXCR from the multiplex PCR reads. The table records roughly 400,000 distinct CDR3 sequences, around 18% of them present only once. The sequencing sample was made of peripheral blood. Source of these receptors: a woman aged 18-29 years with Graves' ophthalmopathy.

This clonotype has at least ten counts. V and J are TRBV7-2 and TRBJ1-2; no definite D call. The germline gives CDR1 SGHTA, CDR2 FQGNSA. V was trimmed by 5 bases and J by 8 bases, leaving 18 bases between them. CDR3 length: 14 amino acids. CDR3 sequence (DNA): TGTGCCAGCAGCCCTTCTTTGAAGGGCAAGGGCTACACCTTC. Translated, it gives CASSPSLKGKGYTF.

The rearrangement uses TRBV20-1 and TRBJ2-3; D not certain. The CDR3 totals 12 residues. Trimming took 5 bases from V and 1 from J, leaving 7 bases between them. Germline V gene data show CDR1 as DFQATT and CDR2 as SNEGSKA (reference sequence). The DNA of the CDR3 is TGCAGTGCTCCCATGGGCACAGATACGCAGTATTTT. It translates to CSAPMGTDTQYF.

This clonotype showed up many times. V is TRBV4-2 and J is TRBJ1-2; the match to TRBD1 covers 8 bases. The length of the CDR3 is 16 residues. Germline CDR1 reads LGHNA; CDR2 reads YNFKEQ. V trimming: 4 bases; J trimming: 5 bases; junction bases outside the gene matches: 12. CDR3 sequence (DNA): TGTGCCAGCAGCCTCCTCCCGGGACAGGCCTCATATGGCTACACCTTC. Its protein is CASSLLPGQASYGYTF.

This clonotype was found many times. CDR3 sequence: CATSDPRDRGPKNIQYF. The CDR3, as DNA: TGTGCCACCAGTGATCCCCGGGACAGGGGGCCCAAAAACATTCAGTACTTC. The rearrangement uses TRBV24-1 and TRBJ2-4; TRBD1 agrees at 12 bases. The CDR3 consists of 17 residues. The germline CDR1 and CDR2 sequences are KGHDR and SFDVKD. Trimming removed 3 bases from V and 2 bases from J; junction bases left unmatched: 4.

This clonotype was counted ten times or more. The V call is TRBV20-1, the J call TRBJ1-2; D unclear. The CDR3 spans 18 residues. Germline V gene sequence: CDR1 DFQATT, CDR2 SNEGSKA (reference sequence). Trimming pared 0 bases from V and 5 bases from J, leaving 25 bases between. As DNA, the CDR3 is TGCAGTGCTAGAGATTCTAAGAGCGGACCCCTTAAGAATTATGGCTACACCTTC. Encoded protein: CSARDSKSGPLKNYGYTF.

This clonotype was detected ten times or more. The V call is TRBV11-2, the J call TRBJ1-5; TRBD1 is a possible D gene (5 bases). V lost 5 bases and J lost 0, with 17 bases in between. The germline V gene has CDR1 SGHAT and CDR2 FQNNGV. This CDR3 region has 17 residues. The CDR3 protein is CASSPRDLGYSNQPQHF. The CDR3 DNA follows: TGTGCCAGCAGCCCACGGGACTTGGGATATAGCAATCAGCCCCAGCATTTT.

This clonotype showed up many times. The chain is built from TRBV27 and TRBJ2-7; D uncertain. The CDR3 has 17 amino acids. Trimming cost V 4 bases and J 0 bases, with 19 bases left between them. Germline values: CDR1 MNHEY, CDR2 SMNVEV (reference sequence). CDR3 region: CASSSSYRRQSSYEQYF. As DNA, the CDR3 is TGTGCCAGCAGTTCCTCTTACCGAAGACAAAGCTCCTACGAGCAGTACTTC.

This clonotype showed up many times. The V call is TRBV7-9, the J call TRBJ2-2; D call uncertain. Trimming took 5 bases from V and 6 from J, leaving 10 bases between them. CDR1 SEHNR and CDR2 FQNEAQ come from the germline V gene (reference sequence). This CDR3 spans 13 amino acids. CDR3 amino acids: CASSPAAAGELFF. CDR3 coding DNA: TGTGCCAGCAGCCCTGCGGCCGCCGGGGAGCTGTTTTTT. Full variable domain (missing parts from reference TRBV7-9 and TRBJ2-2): DTGVSQNPRHKITKRGQNVTFRCDPISEHNRLYWYRQTLGQGPEFLTYFQNEAQLEKSRLLSDRFSAERPKGSFSTLEIQRTEQGDSAMYLCASSPAAAGELFFGEGSRLTVL.

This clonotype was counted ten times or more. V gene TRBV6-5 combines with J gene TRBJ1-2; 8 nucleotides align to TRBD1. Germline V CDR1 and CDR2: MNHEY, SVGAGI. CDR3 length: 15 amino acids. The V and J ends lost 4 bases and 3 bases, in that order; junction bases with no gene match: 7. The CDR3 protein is CASSSPGQGHYGYTF. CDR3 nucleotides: TGTGCCAGCAGTTCCCCCGGACAGGGTCACTATGGCTACACCTTC.

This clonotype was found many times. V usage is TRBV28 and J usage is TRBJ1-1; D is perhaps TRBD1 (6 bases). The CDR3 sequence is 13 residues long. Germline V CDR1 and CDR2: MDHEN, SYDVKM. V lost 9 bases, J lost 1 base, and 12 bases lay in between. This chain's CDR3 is CASITGRNTEAFF. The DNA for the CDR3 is TGTGCCAGTATAACAGGGAGGAACACTGAAGCTTTCTTT.